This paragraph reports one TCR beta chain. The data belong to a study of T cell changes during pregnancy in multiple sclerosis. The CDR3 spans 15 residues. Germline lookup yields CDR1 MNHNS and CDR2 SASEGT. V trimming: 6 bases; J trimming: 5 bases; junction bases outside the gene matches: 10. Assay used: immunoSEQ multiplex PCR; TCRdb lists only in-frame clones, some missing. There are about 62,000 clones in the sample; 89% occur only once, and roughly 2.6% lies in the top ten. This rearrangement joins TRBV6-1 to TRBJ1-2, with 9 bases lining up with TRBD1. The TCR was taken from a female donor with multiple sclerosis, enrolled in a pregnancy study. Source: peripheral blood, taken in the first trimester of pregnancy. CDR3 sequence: CASRAGTGLTYGYTF. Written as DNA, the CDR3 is TGTGCCAGCAGGGCCGGGACAGGGTTAACATATGGCTACACCTTC.